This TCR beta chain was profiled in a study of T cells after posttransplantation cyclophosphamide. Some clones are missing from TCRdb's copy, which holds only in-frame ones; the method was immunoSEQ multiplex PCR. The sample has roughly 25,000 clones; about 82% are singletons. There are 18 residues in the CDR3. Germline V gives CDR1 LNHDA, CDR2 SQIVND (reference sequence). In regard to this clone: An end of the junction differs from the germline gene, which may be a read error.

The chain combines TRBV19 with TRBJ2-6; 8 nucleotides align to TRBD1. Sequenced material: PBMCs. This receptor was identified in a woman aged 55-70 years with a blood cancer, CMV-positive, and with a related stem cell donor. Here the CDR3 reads CAGSDGGRGLLGANVLTF. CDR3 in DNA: TGTGCCGGTAGTGACGGGGGCAGGGGGCTGTTGGGGGCCAACGTCCTGACTTTC.